The entry that follows covers one TCR beta chain sequence. This sample is part of a study of blood T cell repertoires in COVID-19. Original processing methods: Amplification with reference gene primers provided the estimates of nucleated cell counts. TCRdb's copy holds only in-frame clones and misses some; the assay was immunoSEQ multiplex PCR. For V, J and clone size, that table is used; D and trimming come from the DNA. This sample carries roughly 180,000 clones, approximately 80% of them seen once, and the ten largest clones take approximately 11%. Enrollees, roughly 18 to 90 years old, lived in 24 US areas. Cohorts were assigned according to the clinical history that participants reported. Recovered Cohort 3 donors showed two negative PCRs, clearance, or symptom resolution. The CDR3 loop spans 14 amino acids. Per the germline V gene, CDR1 is SGHVS and CDR2 is FQNEAQ. Trimming took 0 bases from V and 8 from J; bases not matched to a gene: 4.

The rearrangement joins TRBV7-8 to TRBJ1-2, with 9 bases lining up with TRBD1. The TCR sequence derives from a man aged 45-65 years who had recovered from COVID-19. Source material: PBMCs or T cells enriched from blood (not recorded which). The CDR3 DNA reads TGTGCCAGCAGCTTAGCGGGACAGGGCTACGGCTACACCTTC. This gives the protein CASSLAGQGYGYTF.